These 21 T cell receptor beta chains came from one sample sequenced in a study of vaccination and CD4 T cells after COVID-19. These receptors lack a known antigen. Stated treatment: 10-day PBMC culture with coronavirus spike peptide pools or control peptides (ViraFEST assay). Sequenced with the Oncomine TCR Beta short-read assay was DNA taken from cultured CD4+ T cells. TCRdb re-derived calls from the PCR reads in MiXCR, one entry per CDR3 protein. The profile shows about 20,000 distinct CDR3 sequences, over 25% of them singletons. Sequenced material: cultured CD4+ T cells from blood. The origin of the receptors is a human donor with COVID-19.

The rearrangement uses TRBV7-2 and TRBJ1-2; a weak D match, TRBD1 (6 bases). This CDR3 spans 17 amino acids. V was trimmed by 0 bases and J by 6 bases, leaving 20 bases between them. The germline V gene encodes CDR1 SGHTA and CDR2 FQGNSA. CDR3 DNA: TGTGCCAGCAGCTTAGCGTCCCGCAGGGGTTATAGTGATGGCTACACCTTC. Translation gives CASSLASRRGYSDGYTF.

The chain recombines TRBV11-1 with TRBJ1-1, with a tentative D call TRBD1 (5 bases). CDR1 is SGHAT and CDR2 is FQDESV in the germline V gene (reference sequence). There are 14 residues in the CDR3. Trimming took off 5 bases at V and 1 base at J, with 11 bases between the two ends. CDR3 in amino acids: CASSLIGGNTEAFF. As DNA, the CDR3 is TGTGCCAGCAGCCTCATTGGGGGGAACACTGAAGCTTTCTTT.

The chain joins TRBV30 to TRBJ1-5; 7 nucleotides agree with TRBD1. CDR1 is GTSNPN, CDR2 SVGIG, per germline (reference sequence). V lost 2 bases to trimming and J lost 3 bases; unmatched junction nucleotides: 7. The CDR3 spans 15 residues. The CDR3, as DNA: TGTGCCTGGAGTACCTTTACAGGGGTCAATCAGCCCCAGCATTTT. It is translated as CAWSTFTGVNQPQHF.

A few counts support this clonotype. The rearrangement links TRBV30 to TRBJ1-5; possible D gene TRBD1, 5 bases. Deletions cut 7 bases from V and 1 base from J, with 8 bases between. This CDR3 is 12 amino acids long. Germline loops: CDR1 GTSNPN, CDR2 SVGIG (reference sequence). CDR3 loop: CASEGSNQPQHF. CDR3 DNA sequence: TGTGCCTCAGAGGGGAGCAATCAGCCCCAGCATTTT.

This clonotype has a handful of counts. The V and J genes are TRBV2 and TRBJ1-1; D not certain. V was pared by 4 bases and J by 11 bases, with 14 bases between. The CDR3 has 12 residues. Germline-derived CDR1 and CDR2 are SNHLY and FYNNEI. The CDR3 region is CASSVGPPGAFF. CDR3 bases: TGTGCCAGCAGTGTCGGCCCGCCGGGGGCTTTCTTT.

The chain links TRBV15 to TRBJ2-2, with 7 bases matching TRBD1. V lost 6 bases, J lost 2 bases, and 3 bases stayed unmatched. The V gene's germline CDR1 is LNHNV and CDR2 YYDKDF (reference sequence). There are 14 residues in the CDR3. CDR3 nucleotide sequence: TGTGCCACCAGGGGGACAGATAACACCGGGGAGCTGTTTTTT. Amino acid sequence: CATRGTDNTGELFF.

This chain links TRBV7-8 with TRBJ2-2; D possibly uses TRBD1 or TRBD2 (5 bases each). This CDR3 has 13 residues. Germline V gene lookup returns CDR1 SGHVS and CDR2 FQNEAQ. V lost 5 bases to trimming and J lost 5 bases, with 9 bases between them. The CDR3 here is CASSGGRTGELFF. The CDR3 DNA reads as TGTGCCAGCAGCGGGGGTAGGACCGGGGAGCTGTTTTTT.

J is TRBJ1-6 and V is TRBV6-1; possible D gene TRBD1, 6 bases. Looked up from germline, CDR1 is MNHNS and CDR2 is SASEGT. Between the trimmed V and J ends, which lost 7 bases and 0 bases, there was a span of 22 bases. The CDR3 runs to 19 residues. CDR3 nucleotides: TGTGCCAGCACCACTCCGATGGGGGGGCTCTTCTCCTATAATTCACCCCTCCACTTT. Its protein product is CASTTPMGGLFSYNSPLHF.

The chain recombines TRBV5-6 with TRBJ2-1, with D perhaps given as TRBD1 or TRBD2 (5 bases each). This CDR3 is built from 11 residues. Trimming left V 4 bases short and J 13 bases short, with 12 bases between. Per the germline V gene, CDR1 is SGHDT and CDR2 is YYEEEE. CDR3 sequence reads: CASSGSRDQFF. The CDR3 DNA reads as TGTGCCAGCAGCGGATCCAGGGACCAGTTCTTC.

This chain links TRBV6-1 with TRBJ1-5, with D uncertain. Germline V lookup: CDR1 MNHNS, CDR2 SASEGT. Trimming pared 5 bases from V and 5 bases from J, leaving 10 bases between. The CDR3 contains 13 residues. DNA of the CDR3: TGTGCCAGCAGTCGTAGCCGAGATCAGCCCCAGCATTTT. As protein: CASSRSRDQPQHF.

In its sample, this clonotype was seen a few times. This chain uses TRBV7-6 with TRBJ2-1, with TRBD2 matching over 8 bases. In germline, CDR1 is SGHVS, CDR2 FNYEAQ. The junction had 11 bases not matched to a gene; V was cut back by 7 bases and J by 6 bases. This CDR3 has 15 residues. The CDR3 nucleotides are TGTGCCAGCACCGGCGGGGGGCCGGGGACCAATGAGCAGTTCTTC. The encoded protein is CASTGGGPGTNEQFF.

The gene calls are TRBV11-2 and TRBJ1-3; perhaps TRBD1 as D (6 bases). V lost 1 base and J 3 bases, leaving 10 bases between the germline ends. This CDR3 is 15 amino acids long. CDR1 SGHAT and CDR2 FQNNGV come from the germline V gene. The CDR3: CASSLGTGNGNTIYF. The CDR3 coding sequence is TGTGCCAGCAGCTTAGGTACAGGGAATGGAAACACCATATATTTT.

This clonotype was seen a few times. The chain carries TRBV4-3 and TRBJ1-6; D gene uncertain. The CDR3 runs to 17 residues. V gave up 0 bases and J gave up 0 bases, with 9 bases separating them. The V gene's germline CDR1 is LGHNA and CDR2 YSLEER. This CDR3 reads CASSQERESSYNSPLHF. The CDR3 DNA reads TGCGCCAGCAGCCAAGAACGTGAGAGCTCCTATAATTCACCCCTCCACTTT.

This clonotype has more than one count but fewer than ten. The rearrangement links TRBV20-1 to TRBJ2-3; D remains unclear. This CDR3 spans 13 amino acids. The germline V gene encodes CDR1 DFQATT and CDR2 SNEGSKA (reference sequence). The CDR3: CRGPSSSTDTQYF. The CDR3 coding sequence is TGCAGAGGACCAAGCTCTAGCACAGATACGCAGTATTTT.

The rearrangement uses TRBV6-5 and TRBJ2-2; D may be TRBD1 (5 bases). V lost 2 bases and J lost 5, with 15 bases in between. The CDR3 loop spans 16 amino acids. Germline V CDR1 and CDR2: MNHEY, SVGAGI. The CDR3 here is CASSYPKGRLTGELFF. The CDR3 DNA reads as TGTGCCAGCAGTTACCCCAAGGGGCGATTAACCGGGGAGCTGTTTTTT.

The gene calls are TRBV5-1 and TRBJ1-1; D remains ambiguous. CDR3 length: 14 amino acids. V lost 2 bases, J lost 1 base, and 9 bases lay in between. Germline V gives CDR1 SGHRS, CDR2 YFSETQ. CDR3 residues: CASSFGGRNTEAFF. The CDR3 coding sequence is TGCGCCAGCAGCTTCGGCGGACGGAACACTGAAGCTTTCTTT.

This clonotype occurred a few times. The chain has TRBV12-3 or TRBV12-4 and TRBJ2-4, with 8 nucleotides matching TRBD1. The CDR3 spans 15 residues. The V segment lost 7 bases and the J segment 3 bases; nucleotides outside the gene matches: 8. CDR3 residues: CASIRGRYDKNIQYF. The DNA of the CDR3 is TGTGCCAGCATCAGGGGGCGGTATGACAAAAACATTCAGTACTTC.

The genes are TRBV12-3 or TRBV12-4 and TRBJ1-1; weak D call: TRBD1 (6 bases). Trimming cost V 5 bases and J 4 bases, with 11 bases left between them. The CDR3 extends over 13 amino acids. The CDR3 is CASSKTGSTEAFF. CDR3 DNA: TGTGCCAGCAGTAAAACAGGGAGCACTGAAGCTTTCTTT.

The genes are TRBV7-9 and TRBJ1-6; 8 nucleotides match TRBD1. Germline V lookup: CDR1 SEHNR, CDR2 FQNEAQ (reference sequence). The CDR3 length is 16 residues. The V gene end was trimmed by 0 bases and the J gene end by 9 bases; junction bases not matched to a gene: 7. CDR3 amino acids: CASSLARQGAGSPLHF. The CDR3 DNA is TGTGCCAGCAGCTTAGCGCGGCAGGGGGCAGGTTCACCCCTCCACTTT.

The chain is built from TRBV24-1 and TRBJ2-3, with D maybe TRBD2 (6 bases). Deletions cut 7 bases from V and 1 base from J, with 14 bases between. Germline CDR1 reads KGHDR; CDR2 reads SFDVKD. The CDR3 totals 15 residues. DNA of the CDR3: TGTGCCACCAGACCGGGGGACCTACGCACAGATACGCAGTATTTT. Amino acid sequence: CATRPGDLRTDTQYF.

This chain links TRBV19 with TRBJ2-6; TRBD1 is a possible D gene (5 bases). Germline V gene lookup returns CDR1 LNHDA and CDR2 SQIVND (reference sequence). The CDR3 contains 15 residues. Deletions cut 3 bases from V and 2 bases from J, with 8 bases between. Here the CDR3 DNA reads TGTGCCAGTAGTATCAGGGCCCCTGGGGCCAACGTCCTGACTTTC. Its translation is CASSIRAPGANVLTF.